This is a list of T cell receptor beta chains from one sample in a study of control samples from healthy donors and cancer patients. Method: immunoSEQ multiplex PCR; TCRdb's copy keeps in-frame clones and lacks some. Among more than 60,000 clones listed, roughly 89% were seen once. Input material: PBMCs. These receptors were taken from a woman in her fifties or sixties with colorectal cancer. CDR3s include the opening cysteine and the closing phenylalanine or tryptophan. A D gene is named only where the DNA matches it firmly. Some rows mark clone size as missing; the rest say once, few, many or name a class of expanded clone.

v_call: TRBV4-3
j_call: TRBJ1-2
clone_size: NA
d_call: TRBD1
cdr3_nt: TGCGCCAGCAGCAGGACCCCGGGACAGAAGAACTATGGCTACACCTTC
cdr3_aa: CASSRTPGQKNYGYTF

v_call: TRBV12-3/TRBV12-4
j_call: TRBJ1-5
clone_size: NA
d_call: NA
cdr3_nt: TGTGCCAGCAGTTACGGTGGGCCCCAGCATTTT
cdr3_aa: CASSYGGPQHF

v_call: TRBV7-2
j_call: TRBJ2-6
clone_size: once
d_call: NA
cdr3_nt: TGTGCCAGCAGCTTAAGGGCGCAAGGGGCCAACGTCCTGACTTTC
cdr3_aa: CASSLRAQGANVLTF

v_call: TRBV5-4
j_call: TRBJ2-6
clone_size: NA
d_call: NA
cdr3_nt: TGTGCCAGCAGCTATTTTCCAGGGGACTCTGGGGCCAACGTCCTGACTTTC
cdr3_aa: CASSYFPGDSGANVLTF

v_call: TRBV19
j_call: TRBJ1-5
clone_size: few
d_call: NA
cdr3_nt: TGTGCCAGTAGTATTAAACTGAGTAGCAATCAGCCCCAGCATTTT
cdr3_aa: CASSIKLSSNQPQHF

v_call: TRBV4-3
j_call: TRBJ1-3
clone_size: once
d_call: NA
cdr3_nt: TGCGCCAGCAGCCAGGGGGCCTTTTCCTCTGGAAACACCATATATTTT
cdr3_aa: CASSQGAFSSGNTIYF

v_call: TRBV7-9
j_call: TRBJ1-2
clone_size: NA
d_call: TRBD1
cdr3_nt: TGTGCCAGCGGGCAGGGGGCCGGCTACACCTTC
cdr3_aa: CASGQGAGYTF

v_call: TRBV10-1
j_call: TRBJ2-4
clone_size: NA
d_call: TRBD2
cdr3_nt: TGCGCCAGCATTAGCGGGGGCCCCGGGGCCAAAAACATTCAGTACTTC
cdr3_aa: CASISGGPGAKNIQYF

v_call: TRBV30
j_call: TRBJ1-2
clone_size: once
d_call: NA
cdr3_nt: TGTGCCTGGAGTGGGGGCGCCCACTATGGCTACACCTTC
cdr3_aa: CAWSGGAHYGYTF

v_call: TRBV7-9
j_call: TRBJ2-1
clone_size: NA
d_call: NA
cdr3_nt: TGTGCCAGCAGTGGGGGGAGTTCTGGACCGAATGAGCAGTTCTTC
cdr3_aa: CASSGGSSGPNEQFF

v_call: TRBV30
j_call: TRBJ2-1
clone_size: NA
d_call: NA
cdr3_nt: TGTGCCTGGAGTTCAGGGGGAGGGTCCTACAATGAGCAGTTCTTC
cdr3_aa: CAWSSGGGSYNEQFF

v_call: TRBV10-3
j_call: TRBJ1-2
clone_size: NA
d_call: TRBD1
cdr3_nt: TGTGCCAGCAGGGGGCTCGACTATGGCTACACCTTC
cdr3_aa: CASRGLDYGYTF

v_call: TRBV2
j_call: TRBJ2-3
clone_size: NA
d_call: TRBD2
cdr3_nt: TGTGCCAGCAGTCCCCCTAGCGGGCTAAGCACAGATACGCAGTATTTT
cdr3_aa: CASSPPSGLSTDTQYF

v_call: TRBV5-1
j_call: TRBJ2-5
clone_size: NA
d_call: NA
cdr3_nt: TGCGCCAGCAGCTTGGCCACAGGGAGGGAGACCCAGTACTTC
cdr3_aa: CASSLATGRETQYF

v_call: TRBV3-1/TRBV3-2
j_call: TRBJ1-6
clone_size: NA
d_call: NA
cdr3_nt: TGTGCCAGCAGCCAACCGGCCTCACCCCTCCACTTT
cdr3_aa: CASSQPASPLHF

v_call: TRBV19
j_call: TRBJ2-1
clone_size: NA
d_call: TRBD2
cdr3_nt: TGTGCCAGTAGCCCTGGACTAGCGGGGTGGAATGAGCAGTTCTTC
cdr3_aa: CASSPGLAGWNEQFF